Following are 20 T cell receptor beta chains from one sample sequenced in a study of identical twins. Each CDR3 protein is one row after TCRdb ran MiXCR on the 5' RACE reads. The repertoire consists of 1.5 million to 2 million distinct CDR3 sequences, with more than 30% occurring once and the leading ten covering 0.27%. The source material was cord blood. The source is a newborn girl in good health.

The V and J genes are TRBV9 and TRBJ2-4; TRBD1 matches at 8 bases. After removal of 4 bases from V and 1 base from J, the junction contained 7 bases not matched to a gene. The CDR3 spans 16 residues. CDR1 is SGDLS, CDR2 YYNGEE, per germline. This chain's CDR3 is CASSFGQGLAKNIQYF. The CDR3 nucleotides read TGTGCCAGCAGCTTCGGACAGGGCCTCGCCAAAAACATTCAGTACTTC.

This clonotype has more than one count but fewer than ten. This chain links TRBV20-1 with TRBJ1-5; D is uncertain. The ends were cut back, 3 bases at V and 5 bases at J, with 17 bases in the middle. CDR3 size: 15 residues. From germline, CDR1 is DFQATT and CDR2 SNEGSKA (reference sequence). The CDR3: CSASQRLAVDQPQHF. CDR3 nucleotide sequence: TGCAGTGCTAGCCAGCGGTTAGCGGTTGATCAGCCCCAGCATTTT.

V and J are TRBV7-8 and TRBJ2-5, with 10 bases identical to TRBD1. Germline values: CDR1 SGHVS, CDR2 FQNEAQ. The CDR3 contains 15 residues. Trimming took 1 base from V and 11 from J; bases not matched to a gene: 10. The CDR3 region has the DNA TGTGCCAGCAGCTTAGGCCGCGACAGGGGGCGCGGGCAGTACTTC. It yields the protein CASSLGRDRGRGQYF.

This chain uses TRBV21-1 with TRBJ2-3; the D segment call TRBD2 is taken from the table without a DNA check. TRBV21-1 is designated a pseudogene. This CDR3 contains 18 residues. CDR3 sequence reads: CASSPGGGGTWGTDTQYF. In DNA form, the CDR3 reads TGTGCCAGCAGCCCAGGCGGAGGAGGTACTTGGGGCACAGATACGCAGTATTTT.

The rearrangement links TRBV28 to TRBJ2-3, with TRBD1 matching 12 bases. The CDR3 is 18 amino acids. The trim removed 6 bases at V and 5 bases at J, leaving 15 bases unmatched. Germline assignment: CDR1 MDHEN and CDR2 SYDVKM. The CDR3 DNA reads TGTGCCAGCAGCCCAATGGGGTCGGGACAGGGGGCAGAAGATACGCAGTATTTT. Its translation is CASSPMGSGQGAEDTQYF.

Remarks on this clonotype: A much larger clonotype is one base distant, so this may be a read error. Here the CDR3 reads CVSSPLISSYEQYF. CDR3 nucleotides: TGTGTCAGCAGTCCCTTGATAAGCTCCTACGAGCAGTACTTC. This chain links TRBV12-3 or TRBV12-4 with TRBJ2-7; D not resolved. The CDR3 is made up of 14 amino acids.

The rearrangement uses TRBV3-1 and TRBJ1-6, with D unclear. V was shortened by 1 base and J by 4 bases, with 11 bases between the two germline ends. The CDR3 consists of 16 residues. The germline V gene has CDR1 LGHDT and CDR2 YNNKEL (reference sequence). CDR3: CASSQAASLYNSPLHF. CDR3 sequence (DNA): TGTGCCAGCAGCCAAGCGGCAAGCCTTTATAATTCACCCCTCCACTTT.

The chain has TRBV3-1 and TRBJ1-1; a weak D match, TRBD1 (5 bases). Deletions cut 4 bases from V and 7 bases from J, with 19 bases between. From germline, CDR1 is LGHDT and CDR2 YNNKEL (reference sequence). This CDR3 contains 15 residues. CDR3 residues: CASSRSGGARSEAFF. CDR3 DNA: TGTGCCAGCAGCCGATCGGGAGGGGCGCGGAGTGAAGCTTTCTTT.

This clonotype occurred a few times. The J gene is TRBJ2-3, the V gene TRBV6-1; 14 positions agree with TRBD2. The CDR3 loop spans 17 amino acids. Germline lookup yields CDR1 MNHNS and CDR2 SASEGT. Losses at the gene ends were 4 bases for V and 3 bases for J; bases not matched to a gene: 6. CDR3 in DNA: TGTGCCAGCAGTGTCAGGACTAGCGGGGGGATGACAGATACGCAGTATTTT. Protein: CASSVRTSGGMTDTQYF.

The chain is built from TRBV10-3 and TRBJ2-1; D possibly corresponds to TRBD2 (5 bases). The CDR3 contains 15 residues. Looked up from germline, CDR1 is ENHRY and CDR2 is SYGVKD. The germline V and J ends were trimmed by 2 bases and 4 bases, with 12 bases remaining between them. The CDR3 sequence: CAISEPLAGYNEQFF. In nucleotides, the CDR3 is TGTGCCATCAGTGAGCCCCTAGCTGGGTACAATGAGCAGTTCTTC.

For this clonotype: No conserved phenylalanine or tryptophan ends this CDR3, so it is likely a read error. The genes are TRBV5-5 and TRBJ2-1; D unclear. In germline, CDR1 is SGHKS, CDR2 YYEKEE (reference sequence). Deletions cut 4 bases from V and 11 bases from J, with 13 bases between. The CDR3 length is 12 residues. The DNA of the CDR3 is TGTGCCAGCAGCCCCGATTGGACGAAGCAGTTCGTC. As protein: CASSPDWTKQFV.

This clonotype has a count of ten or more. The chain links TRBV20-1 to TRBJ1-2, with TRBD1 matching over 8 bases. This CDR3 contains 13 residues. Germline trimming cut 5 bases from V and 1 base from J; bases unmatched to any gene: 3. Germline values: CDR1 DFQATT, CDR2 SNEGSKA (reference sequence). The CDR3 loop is CSAETGVNYGYTF. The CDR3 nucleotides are TGCAGTGCTGAGACAGGGGTTAACTATGGCTACACCTTC.

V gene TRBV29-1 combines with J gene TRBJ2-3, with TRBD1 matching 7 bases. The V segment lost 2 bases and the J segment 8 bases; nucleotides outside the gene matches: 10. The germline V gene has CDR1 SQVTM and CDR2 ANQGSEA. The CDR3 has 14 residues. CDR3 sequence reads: CSVERRQGVITQYF. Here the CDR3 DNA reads TGCAGCGTTGAAAGGAGGCAGGGGGTAATTACGCAGTATTTT.

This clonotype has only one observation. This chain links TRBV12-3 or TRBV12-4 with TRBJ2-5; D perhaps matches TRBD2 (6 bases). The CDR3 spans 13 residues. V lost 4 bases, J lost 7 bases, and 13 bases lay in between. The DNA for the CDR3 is TGTGCCAGCAGTTCGGGAGTGGGATGGACCCAGTACTTC. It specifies CASSSGVGWTQYF.

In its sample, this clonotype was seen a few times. The CDR3 region is CASSLIAINMEQFF. As DNA, the CDR3 is TGCGCCAGCAGCTTAATCGCTATTAATATGGAGCAGTTCTTC. The chain links TRBV4-1 to TRBJ2-1; unclear D gene. The germline V gene encodes CDR1 MGHRA and CDR2 YSYEKL. The CDR3 covers 14 residues. Trimming pared 5 bases from V and 10 bases from J, leaving 18 bases between.

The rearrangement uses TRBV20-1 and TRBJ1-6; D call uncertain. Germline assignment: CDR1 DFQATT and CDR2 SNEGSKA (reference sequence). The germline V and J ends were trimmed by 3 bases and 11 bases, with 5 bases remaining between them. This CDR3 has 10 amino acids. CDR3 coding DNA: TGCAGTGCTAGTGCGGCACCCCTCCACTTT. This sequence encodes CSASAAPLHF.

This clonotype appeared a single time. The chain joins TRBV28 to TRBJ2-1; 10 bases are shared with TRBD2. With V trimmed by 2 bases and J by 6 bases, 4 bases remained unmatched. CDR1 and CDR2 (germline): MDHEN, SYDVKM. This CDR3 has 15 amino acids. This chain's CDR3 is CASSLPAGGGNEQFF. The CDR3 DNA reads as TGTGCCAGCAGTTTACCAGCGGGAGGGGGCAATGAGCAGTTCTTC.

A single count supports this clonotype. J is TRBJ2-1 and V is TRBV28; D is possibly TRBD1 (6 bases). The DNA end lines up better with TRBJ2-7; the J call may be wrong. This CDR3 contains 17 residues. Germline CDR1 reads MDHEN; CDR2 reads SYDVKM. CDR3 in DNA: TGTGCCAGCAGTCCGGACGGAGCCAGGGGCTCCTACAATGAGCAGTACTTC. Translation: CASSPDGARGSYNEQYF.

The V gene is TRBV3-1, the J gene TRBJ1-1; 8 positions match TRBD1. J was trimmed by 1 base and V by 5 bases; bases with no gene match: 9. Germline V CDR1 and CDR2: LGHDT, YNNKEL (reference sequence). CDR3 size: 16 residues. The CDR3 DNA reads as TGTGCCAGCAGCGCAGCTTTGGGACAGGCGAACACTGAAGCTTTCTTT. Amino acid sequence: CASSAALGQANTEAFF. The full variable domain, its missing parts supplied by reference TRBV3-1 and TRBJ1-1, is DTAVSQTPKYLVTQMGNDKSIKCEQNLGHDTMYWYKQDSKKFLKIMFSYNNKELIINETVPNRFSPKSPDKAHLNLHINSLELGDSAVYFCASSAALGQANTEAFFGQGTRLTVV.

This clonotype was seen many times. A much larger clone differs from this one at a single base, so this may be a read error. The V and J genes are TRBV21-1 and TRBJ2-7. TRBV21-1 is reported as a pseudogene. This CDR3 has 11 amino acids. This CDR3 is CASSKGYEQYF. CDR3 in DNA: TGTGCCAGCAGCAAAGGGTACGAGCAGTACTTC.